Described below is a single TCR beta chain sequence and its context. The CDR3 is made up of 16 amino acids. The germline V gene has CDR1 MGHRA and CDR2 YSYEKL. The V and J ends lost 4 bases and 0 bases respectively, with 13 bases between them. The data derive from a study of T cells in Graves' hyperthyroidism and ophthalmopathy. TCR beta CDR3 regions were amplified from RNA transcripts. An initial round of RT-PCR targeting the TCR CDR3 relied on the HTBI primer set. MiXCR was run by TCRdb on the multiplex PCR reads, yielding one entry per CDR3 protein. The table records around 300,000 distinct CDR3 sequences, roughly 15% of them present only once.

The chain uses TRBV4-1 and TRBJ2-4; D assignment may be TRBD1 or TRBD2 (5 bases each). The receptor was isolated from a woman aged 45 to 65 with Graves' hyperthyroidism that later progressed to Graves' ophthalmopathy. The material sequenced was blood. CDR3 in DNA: TGCGCCAGCAGCCGCTGGGACCGCTTAGCCAAAAACATTCAGTACTTC. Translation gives CASSRWDRLAKNIQYF.